This T cell receptor (beta chain) was retrieved from a study of T-cell memory formation after mild COVID-19. Study observations and caveats: There were some responding clones in pre-infection memory, which suggested that cross-reactive memory had joined. Clones that shrank (day 15 to 85) were balanced CD4/CD8, whereas later expanders leaned CD4+.

The ends were cut back, 4 bases at V and 6 bases at J, with 9 bases in the middle. This CDR3 contains 13 residues. Germline V gene lookup returns CDR1 PRHDT and CDR2 FYEKMQ (reference sequence). This clonotype has only a few counts. Its antigen is not identified. 5'RACE primed from the constant segment yielded TCR alpha and TCR beta cDNA libraries bearing sample barcodes and UMIs. TCRdb re-analysed the 5' RACE reads in MiXCR, keeping a single row per CDR3 protein. This table has approximately 490,000 distinct CDR3 sequences, around 20% appearing once. Sequenced material: PBMCs or a T cell subset sorted from them (not recorded which). The V gene is TRBV13, the J gene TRBJ2-2; tentative D call: TRBD2 (6 bases). The origin of this receptor is an adult woman who had mild COVID-19 (a few samples of this study predate the infection). Cell type and time point are not known. The CDR3 DNA reads as TGTGCCAGCAGCTCCGGGAGTCCCGGGGAGCTGTTTTTT. Amino acid sequence: CASSSGSPGELFF.